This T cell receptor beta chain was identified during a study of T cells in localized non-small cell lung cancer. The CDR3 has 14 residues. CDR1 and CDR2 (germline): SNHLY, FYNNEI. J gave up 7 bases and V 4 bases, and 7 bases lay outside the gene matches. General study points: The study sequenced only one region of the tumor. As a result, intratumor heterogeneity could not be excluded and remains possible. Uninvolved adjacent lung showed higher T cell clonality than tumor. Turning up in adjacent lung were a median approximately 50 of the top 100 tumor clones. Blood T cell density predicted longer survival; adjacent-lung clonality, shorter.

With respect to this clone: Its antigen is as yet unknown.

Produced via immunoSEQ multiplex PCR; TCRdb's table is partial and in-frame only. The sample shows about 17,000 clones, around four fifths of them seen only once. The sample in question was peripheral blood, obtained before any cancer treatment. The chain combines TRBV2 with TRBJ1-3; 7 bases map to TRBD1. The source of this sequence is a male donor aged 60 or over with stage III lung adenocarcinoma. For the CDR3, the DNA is TGTGCCAGCAGTGCAGGGGACAGTGGGAACACCATATATTTT. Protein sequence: CASSAGDSGNTIYF.